Listed below are T cell receptor beta chains from one sample, sequenced in a study of T cells in Graves' hyperthyroidism and ophthalmopathy. TCRdb re-called the multiplex PCR reads with MiXCR, one entry per CDR3 protein. Of roughly 580,000 distinct CDR3 sequences in the sample, around 45% were seen once. Sequenced material: peripheral blood or thyroid tissue (not recorded which). The receptors shown here come from a woman between 18 and 29 years old with Graves' hyperthyroidism. Both conserved end residues are part of each CDR3. A D gene is named only where the DNA matches it firmly. Rows may omit the clone size; those that give it use once, few, many or a size class.

.	TRBV7-9	TRBD1	TRBJ1-5	TGTGCCAGCGGGGGACAGTGGAATCAGCCCCAGCATTTT	CASGGQWNQPQHF
.	TRBV7-8	.	TRBJ1-5	TGTGCCAGCAGCTTATTTCGGGGTAGCAATCAGCCCCAGCATTTT	CASSLFRGSNQPQHF
.	TRBV11-2	.	TRBJ1-1	TGCGCCAGCAGCCAAGAGTGGGGGGCCACTGAAGCCTTCTTT	CASSQEWGATEAFF
few	TRBV10-3	.	TRBJ1-1	TGTGCCAGCAGTGCGGGGTCCCGGAACACTGAAGCTTTCTTT	CASSAGSRNTEAFF
.	TRBV15	.	TRBJ2-7	TGTGCCCCCACGGACGGCTCCTACGAGCAGTACTTC	CAPTDGSYEQYF
.	TRBV7-2	.	TRBJ1-3	TGTGCCAGCAGCTTGGTAGGGACCTCTGGAAACACCATATATTTT	CASSLVGTSGNTIYF
many	TRBV7-8	.	TRBJ1-1	TGTGCCAGCAGCTTAAGGGGGGCTGGTGGTACTGAAGCTTTCTTT	CASSLRGAGGTEAFF
.	TRBV10-3	.	TRBJ2-7	TGTGCCATCGGGGCCGGGACCCCCTACGAGCAGTACTTC	CAIGAGTPYEQYF
.	TRBV2	.	TRBJ2-6	TGTGCCAGCCTTGACAGGTCGTTCTCTGGGGCCAACGTCCTGACTTTC	CASLDRSFSGANVLTF
once	TRBV10-3	TRBD2	TRBJ2-3	TGTGCCATCAGTGGACTAGCGGCCACAGATACGCAGTATTTT	CAISGLAATDTQYF
.	TRBV7-9	TRBD1	TRBJ1-1	TGTGCCAGCAGCTTGGGGACAGGGAAGACTGAAGCTTTCTTT	CASSLGTGKTEAFF
once	TRBV7-9	.	TRBJ1-1	TGTGCCAGCAGAAGCAGCCCCCAGGGTGCCGGCACTGAAGCTTTCTTT	CASRSSPQGAGTEAFF
.	TRBV5-1	.	TRBJ2-5	TGCGCCAGCAGCTTGAGAATACGGGGAGACGGAAGACAAGAGACCCAGTACTTC	CASSLRIRGDGRQETQYF
few	TRBV19	.	TRBJ2-2	TGTGCCAGTAGTATAGGTAGGGCCCGAGAAACCGGGGAGCTGTTTTTT	CASSIGRARETGELFF
many	TRBV29-1	.	TRBJ1-1	TGCAGCGTCCCTAGACGCGGGGGCACTGAAGCTTTCTTT	CSVPRRGGTEAFF
.	TRBV14	.	TRBJ2-7	TGTGCCAGCAGCCACGGGCAGATCTTCTCCTACGAGCAGTACTTC	CASSHGQIFSYEQYF
.	TRBV7-2	TRBD2	TRBJ2-7	TGCGCCAGCAGCCAAGAGGGGCGGGGGAAAATGGAGCAGTACTTC	CASSQEGRGKMEQYF
.	TRBV2	.	TRBJ2-5	TGTGCCAGCAGCCGAAGGGGGGGGAGAGAGACCCAGTACTTC	CASSRRGGRETQYF
.	TRBV29-1	.	TRBJ1-3	TGCAGCGTTGAGTCAGCAATGAACACCATATATTTT	CSVESAMNTIYF
.	TRBV7-8	.	TRBJ2-7	TGTGCCAGCAGCCAAGGCGGGTCCAACGAGCAGTACTTC	CASSQGGSNEQYF
few	TRBV12-3/TRBV12-4	TRBD1	TRBJ2-7	TGTGCCAGCAGTGAAGACAGGGGGCCCTACGAGCAGTACTTC	CASSEDRGPYEQYF
.	TRBV20-1	TRBD1	TRBJ1-5	TGCAGTGCTCGAGCGGGGACAGGACAGCCCCAGCATTTT	CSARAGTGQPQHF
.	TRBV7-9	.	TRBJ2-2	TGTGCCAGCAGCTTAGGGGTAAACGCTGCGAACACCGGGGAGCTGTTTTTT	CASSLGVNAANTGELFF
many	TRBV7-3	.	TRBJ2-5	TGTGCCAGCAGTGCGGGGACCGTTGAGACCCAGTACTTC	CASSAGTVETQYF
.	TRBV2	TRBD1	TRBJ2-6	TGTGCCAGCAGTCCTATCGGGACAGGGACCTACGTCCTGACTTTC	CASSPIGTGTYVLTF
few	TRBV20-1	.	TRBJ2-2	TGCAGTGCTGAGGCCGACACCGGGGAGCTGTTTTTT	CSAEADTGELFF
many	TRBV7-9	TRBD2	TRBJ2-7	TGTGCCAGCAGCCCTCCAATACTAGCGGGAGTCTACGAGCAGTACTTC	CASSPPILAGVYEQYF
once	TRBV20-1	TRBD2	TRBJ2-7	TGCAGTGTTAGAGGGGCAGCGGGGGCCTCCTACGAGCAGTACTTC	CSVRGAAGASYEQYF
.	TRBV7-8	.	TRBJ2-7	TGTGCCAGCAGCTCCGACAGCGAAGGCTACGAGCAGTACTTC	CASSSDSEGYEQYF
.	TRBV2	.	TRBJ2-2	TGTGCTTGGGCAGAGAACACCGGGGAGCTGTTTTTT	CAWAENTGELFF
many	TRBV20-1	.	TRBJ2-6	TGCAGTGCGAGGGGGGGCTCTGGGGCCAACGTCCTGACTTTC	CSARGGSGANVLTF
.	TRBV7-9	TRBD1	TRBJ2-7	TGTGCCAGCAGCTCTACCTTCCGGGACAGTTCCTACGAGCAGTACTTC	CASSSTFRDSSYEQYF
.	TRBV25-1	.	TRBJ1-2	TGTGCCAGCAGTGATCCCGGGATTCTCAACTATGGCTACACCTTC	CASSDPGILNYGYTF
few	TRBV2	.	TRBJ1-5	TGTGCCAGCAGAGGGACCGGCTTTAGCAATCAGCCCCAGCATTTT	CASRGTGFSNQPQHF
few	TRBV7-6	.	TRBJ1-1	TGTGCCAGCAGCTCGCGGGCCCCGGAGGACACTGAAGCTTTCTTT	CASSSRAPEDTEAFF
.	TRBV10-3	.	TRBJ2-2	TGTGCCATCAGTGAGCAGGACTCCCACGGCGGGGAGCTGTTTTTT	CAISEQDSHGGELFF
few	TRBV5-1	.	TRBJ2-5	TGCGCCAGCAGCCAACTCCCTGAGTGGACAGACCAAGAGACCCAGTACTTC	CASSQLPEWTDQETQYF
.	TRBV7-8	.	TRBJ2-7	TGTGCCAGCAGTTACGGACTGACGACCTACGAGCAGTACTTC	CASSYGLTTYEQYF
once	TRBV10-3	.	TRBJ1-5	TGTGCCATCAGTGAGGCCGGGACTAGGAAAGAGACCCAGCATTTT	CAISEAGTRKETQHF
.	TRBV10-3	.	TRBJ1-1	TGTGCCAGCAGTCCCCGCACGGTACGGGCTGAAGCTTTCTTT	CASSPRTVRAEAFF